This T cell receptor (beta chain) was sequenced for a study of T cells in narcolepsy. Study in general: Healthy controls were enrolled alongside patients with narcolepsy type 1 or type 2. Study results and caveats: Autoreactive clone sequences were missing from some blood memory CD4+ repertoires. HCRT-specific and TRIB2-specific autoreactive clonotypes appeared among same-patient CSF and blood CD4+ clonotypes.

Worth noting for this clone: Antigen specificity is unknown.

This CDR3 comprises 15 residues. The germline V gene encodes CDR1 MDHEN and CDR2 SYDVKM. V lost 2 bases and J lost 5, with 13 bases in between. Some clones are missing from TCRdb's copy, which holds only in-frame ones; the method was immunoSEQ multiplex PCR. Among 25,000 to 30,000 clones listed, more than 65% were seen once. The sequence was obtained from a human donor in good health. This chain links TRBV28 with TRBJ2-1; D is ambiguous. The sequenced material came from memory (CD45RA-) CD4+ T cells from blood. Here the CDR3 DNA reads TGTGCCAGCAGTTTACTGGGATTAGATGACAATGAGCAGTTCTTC. Translating gives CASSLLGLDDNEQFF.